This is a list of T cell receptor beta chains from one sample in a study of blood T cell repertoires in COVID-19. Data came from immunoSEQ multiplex PCR; TCRdb stores just in-frame clones and leaves some out. The sample lists 350,000 to 500,000 clones, over 75% occurring once. The sample taken for sequencing was PBMCs or T cells enriched from blood (not recorded which). These receptors were collected from a young woman who had been exposed to COVID-19. Each CDR3 is given with its conserved first and last residue. A D gene is named only where the DNA matches it firmly. Size is omitted from some rows. Given values are once, few, many or a class for expanded clones.

cdr3_nt cdr3_aa j_call cdr3_length v_call clone_size d_call
TGTGCCACGCATTCGGGACAGGGGTACGAGCAGTACTTC CATHSGQGYEQYF TRBJ2-7 13 TRBV10-3 NA TRBD1
TGTGCCAGCTCACGCGGACTAGCGGGGGGAAGCACAGATACGCAGTATTTT CASSRGLAGGSTDTQYF TRBJ2-3 17 TRBV18 NA TRBD2
TGCAGCGTTGTGGCAAAAGTACGGGACAGACATGGCTACACCTTC CSVVAKVRDRHGYTF TRBJ1-2 15 TRBV29-1 once TRBD1
TGTGCCAGCAGAAGGGGGCAGGGTATAGAGACCCAGTACTTC CASRRGQGIETQYF TRBJ2-5 14 TRBV28 NA TRBD1
TGTGCCAGCAGCGACCCCCGACAGGGAACTGGAAACACCATATATTTT CASSDPRQGTGNTIYF TRBJ1-3 16 TRBV9 NA TRBD1
TGTGCCAGCAGTTCACTCAACAGTCGGGGTGAAGCTTTCTTT CASSSLNSRGEAFF TRBJ1-1 14 TRBV28 NA NA
TGTGCCAGCAGCGTAGATCGGGGGGAATCCTACAATGAGCAGTTCTTC CASSVDRGESYNEQFF TRBJ2-1 16 TRBV9 NA TRBD2
TGTGCCAGCAGCTTAGTACGAGGGAGTTTGGGAGAGACCCAGTACTTC CASSLVRGSLGETQYF TRBJ2-5 16 TRBV7-2 NA NA
TGTGCCAGCAGCTTAGATCAGGGGGTTTGGCCTCACTCCTACGAGCAGTACTTC CASSLDQGVWPHSYEQYF TRBJ2-7 18 TRBV7-9 NA TRBD1
TGTGCCAGCAGCCCTGGGGCAGGGGGCGGGGAGACCCAGTACTTC CASSPGAGGGETQYF TRBJ2-5 15 TRBV7-9 NA TRBD1
TGTGCCAGCAGCCCCGAAGGGGGGGGTGGCTATGGCTACACCTTC CASSPEGGGGYGYTF TRBJ1-2 15 TRBV9 NA NA
TGTGCCAGTAGTCTGGGCGGCAGGGTACAAGAGACCCAGTACTTC CASSLGGRVQETQYF TRBJ2-5 15 TRBV19 NA NA
TGCGCCAGCAGCCCCCCCAGGGAATCTTATGGCTACACCTTC CASSPPRESYGYTF TRBJ1-2 14 TRBV5-1 few NA